This record covers a single T cell receptor beta chain. The sample is drawn from a study of shared clonotypes between healthy human individuals. Method: immunoSEQ multiplex PCR; TCRdb's copy keeps in-frame clones and lacks some. The data hold about 2.3 million clones, with around 90% observed a single time. Germline V gene lookup returns CDR1 SGHRS and CDR2 YFSETQ. V lost 4 bases to trimming and J lost 7 bases, with 11 bases between them. The length of the CDR3 is 12 residues. The rearrangement joins TRBV5-1 to TRBJ1-2; D gene unclear. The sequence derives from a man between 18 and 29 years old in good health. Some clones in this sample may be carry-over from other donors' samples. Specimen: naive CD4+ T cells from PBMCs. Subset denoted: CD45RA+ positively selected. The CDR3 DNA follows: TGCGCCAGCAGCCCCACGACGGGTGGCTACACCTTC. It encodes CASSPTTGGYTF.